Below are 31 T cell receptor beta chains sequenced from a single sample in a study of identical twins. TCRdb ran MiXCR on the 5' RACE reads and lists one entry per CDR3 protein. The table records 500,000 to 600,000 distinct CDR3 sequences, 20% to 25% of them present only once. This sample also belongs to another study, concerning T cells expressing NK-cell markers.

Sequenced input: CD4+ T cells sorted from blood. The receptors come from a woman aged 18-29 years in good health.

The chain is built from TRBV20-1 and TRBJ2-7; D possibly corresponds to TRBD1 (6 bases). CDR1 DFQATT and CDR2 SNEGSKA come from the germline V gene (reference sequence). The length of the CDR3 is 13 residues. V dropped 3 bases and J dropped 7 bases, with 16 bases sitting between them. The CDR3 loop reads CSASQQGSREQYF. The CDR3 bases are TGCAGTGCTAGTCAACAGGGAAGTCGGGAGCAGTACTTC.

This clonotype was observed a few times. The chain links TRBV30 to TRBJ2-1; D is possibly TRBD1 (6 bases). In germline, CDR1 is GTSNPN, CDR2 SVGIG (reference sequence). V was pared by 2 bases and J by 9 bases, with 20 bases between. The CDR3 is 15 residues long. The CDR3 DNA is TGTGCCTGGAGTCCCGGGACAAGTGATTTGACTGAGCAGTTCTTC. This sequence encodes CAWSPGTSDLTEQFF.

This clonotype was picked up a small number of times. CDR3 DNA sequence: TGTGCCAGCAGTCTTCGGCGAGGGAGGGAAGCTTTCTTT. It codes for CASSLRRGREAFF. V usage is TRBV27 and J usage is TRBJ1-1; no definite D call. Germline lookup yields CDR1 MNHEY and CDR2 SMNVEV (reference sequence). V lost 5 bases, J lost 8 bases, and 15 bases lay in between. CDR3 length equals 13 residues.

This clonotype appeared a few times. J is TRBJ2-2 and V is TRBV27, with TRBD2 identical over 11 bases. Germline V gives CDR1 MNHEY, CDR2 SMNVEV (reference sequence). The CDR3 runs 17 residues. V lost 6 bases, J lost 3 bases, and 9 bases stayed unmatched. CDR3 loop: CASSLLRLAGHTGELFF. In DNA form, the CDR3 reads TGTGCCAGCAGCCTCTTGAGACTAGCGGGGCACACCGGGGAGCTGTTTTTT.

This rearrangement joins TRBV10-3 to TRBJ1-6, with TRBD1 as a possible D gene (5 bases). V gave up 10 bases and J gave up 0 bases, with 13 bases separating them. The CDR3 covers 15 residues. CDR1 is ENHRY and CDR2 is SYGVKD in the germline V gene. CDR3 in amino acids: CATKGISSYNSPLHF. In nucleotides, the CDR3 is TGTGCCACCAAGGGGATTAGCTCCTATAATTCACCCCTCCACTTT.

CDR3 region: CSARDVQGRFGYTF. The DNA of the CDR3 is TGCAGTGCTAGAGACGTTCAGGGGAGGTTTGGCTACACCTTC. The chain recombines TRBV20-1 with TRBJ1-2; perhaps TRBD1 as D (6 bases). Per the germline V gene, CDR1 is DFQATT and CDR2 is SNEGSKA (reference sequence). The V and J ends lost 0 bases and 7 bases respectively, with 15 bases between them. The CDR3 extends over 14 amino acids.

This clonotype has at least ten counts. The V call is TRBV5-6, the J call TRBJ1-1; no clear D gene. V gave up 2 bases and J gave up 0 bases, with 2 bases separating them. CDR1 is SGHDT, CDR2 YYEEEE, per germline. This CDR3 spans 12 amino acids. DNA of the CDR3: TGTGCCAGCAGCTTTATGAACACTGAAGCTTTCTTT. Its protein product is CASSFMNTEAFF.

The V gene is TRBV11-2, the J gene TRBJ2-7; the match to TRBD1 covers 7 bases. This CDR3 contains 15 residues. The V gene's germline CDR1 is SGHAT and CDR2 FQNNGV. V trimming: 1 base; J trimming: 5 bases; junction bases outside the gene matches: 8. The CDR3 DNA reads TGTGCCAGCAGCTTAGTTCCGACAGGGTGGGACGAGCAGTACTTC. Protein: CASSLVPTGWDEQYF. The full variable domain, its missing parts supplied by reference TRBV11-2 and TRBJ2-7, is EAGVAQSPRYKIIEKRQSVAFWCNPISGHATLYWYQQILGQGPKLLIQFQNNGVVDDSQLPKDRFSAERLKGVDSTLKIQPAKLEDSAVYLCASSLVPTGWDEQYFGPGTRLTVT.

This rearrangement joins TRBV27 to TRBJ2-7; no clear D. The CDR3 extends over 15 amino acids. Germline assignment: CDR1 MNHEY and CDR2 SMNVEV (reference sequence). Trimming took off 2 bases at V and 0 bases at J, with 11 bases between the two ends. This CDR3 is CASSLSVGDSYEQYF. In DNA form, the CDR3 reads TGTGCCAGCAGTTTAAGCGTCGGAGACTCCTACGAGCAGTACTTC.

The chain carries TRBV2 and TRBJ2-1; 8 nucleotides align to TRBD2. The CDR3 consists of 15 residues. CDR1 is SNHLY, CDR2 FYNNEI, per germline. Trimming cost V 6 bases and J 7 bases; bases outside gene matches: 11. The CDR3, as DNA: TGTGCCAGCAGCCCGTTGAGCGGGAGTAGGAATGAGCAGTTCTTC. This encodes CASSPLSGSRNEQFF.

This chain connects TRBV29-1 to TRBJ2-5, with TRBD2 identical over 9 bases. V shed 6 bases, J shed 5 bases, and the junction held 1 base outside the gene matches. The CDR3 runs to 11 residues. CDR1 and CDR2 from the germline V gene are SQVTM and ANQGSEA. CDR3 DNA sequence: TGCAGCGTGCGGGAGGGGGAGACCCAGTACTTC. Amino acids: CSVREGETQYF.

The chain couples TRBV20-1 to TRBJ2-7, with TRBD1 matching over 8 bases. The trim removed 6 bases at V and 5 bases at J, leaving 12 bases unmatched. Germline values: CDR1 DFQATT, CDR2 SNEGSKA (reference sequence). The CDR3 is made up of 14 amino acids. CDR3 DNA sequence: TGCAGTGCCCCCCGACAGGGGCATTTTAACGAGCAGTACTTC. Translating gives CSAPRQGHFNEQYF.

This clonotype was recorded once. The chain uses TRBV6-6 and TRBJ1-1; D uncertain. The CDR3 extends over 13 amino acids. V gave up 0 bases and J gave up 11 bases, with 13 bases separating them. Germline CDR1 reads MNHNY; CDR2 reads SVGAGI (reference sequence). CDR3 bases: TGTGCCAGCAGTTACTCGTTTAGAGGGTGGGCTTTCTTT. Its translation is CASSYSFRGWAFF.

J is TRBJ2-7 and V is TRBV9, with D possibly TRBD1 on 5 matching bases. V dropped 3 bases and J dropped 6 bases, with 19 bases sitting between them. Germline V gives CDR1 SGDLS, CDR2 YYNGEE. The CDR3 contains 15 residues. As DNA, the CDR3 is TGTGCCAGCAGCGCTACTTGGACACTTACGGGCGAGCAGTACTTC. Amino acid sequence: CASSATWTLTGEQYF.

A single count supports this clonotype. The CDR3 is CSAARMRQFF. CDR3 nucleotides: TGCAGTGCCGCCCGAATGAGGCAGTTCTTC. The V gene is TRBV20-1, the J gene TRBJ2-1; no firm D call. The germline CDR1 and CDR2 sequences are DFQATT and SNEGSKA (reference sequence). CDR3 length: 10 amino acids. V dropped 6 bases and J dropped 12 bases, with 12 bases sitting between them.

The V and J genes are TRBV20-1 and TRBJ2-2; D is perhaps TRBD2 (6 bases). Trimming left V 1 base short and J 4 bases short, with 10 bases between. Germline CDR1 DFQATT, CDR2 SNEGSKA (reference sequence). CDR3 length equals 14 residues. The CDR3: CSARGGVPTGELFF. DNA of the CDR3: TGCAGTGCTAGAGGCGGGGTTCCCACCGGGGAGCTGTTTTTT.

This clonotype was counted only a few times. The CDR3 spells CASQREMRTDTQYF. CDR3 nucleotide sequence: TGTGCCTCCCAGCGGGAGATGAGGACAGATACGCAGTATTTT. The gene calls are TRBV10-3 and TRBJ2-3; 8 bases agree with TRBD2. Germline V gene sequence: CDR1 ENHRY, CDR2 SYGVKD. V lost 11 bases to trimming and J lost 3 bases; unmatched junction nucleotides: 10. There are 14 residues in the CDR3.

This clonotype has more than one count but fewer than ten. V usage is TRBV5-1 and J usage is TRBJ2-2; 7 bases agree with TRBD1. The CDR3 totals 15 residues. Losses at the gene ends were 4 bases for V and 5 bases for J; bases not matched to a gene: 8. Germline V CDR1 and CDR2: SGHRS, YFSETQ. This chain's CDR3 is CASSELTGETGELFF. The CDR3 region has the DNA TGCGCCAGCAGCGAACTTACAGGGGAAACCGGGGAGCTGTTTTTT.

CDR3 loop: CSAGMGLAPDTQYF. DNA for the CDR3: TGCAGTGCTGGAATGGGACTAGCCCCAGATACGCAGTATTTT. V and J are TRBV20-1 and TRBJ2-3; the match to TRBD2 covers 9 bases. CDR1 is DFQATT and CDR2 is SNEGSKA in the germline V gene (reference sequence). The CDR3 length is 14 residues. J gave up 4 bases and V 5 bases, and 7 bases lay outside the gene matches.

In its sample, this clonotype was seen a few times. CDR3 protein: CASSPRTPYEQYF. The DNA of the CDR3 is TGTGCCAGCAGCCCACGTACGCCCTACGAGCAGTACTTC. The chain recombines TRBV6-1 with TRBJ2-7, with D uncertain. CDR1 and CDR2 from the germline V gene are MNHNS and SASEGT. The CDR3 length is 13 residues. V dropped 6 bases and J dropped 2 bases, with 11 bases sitting between them.

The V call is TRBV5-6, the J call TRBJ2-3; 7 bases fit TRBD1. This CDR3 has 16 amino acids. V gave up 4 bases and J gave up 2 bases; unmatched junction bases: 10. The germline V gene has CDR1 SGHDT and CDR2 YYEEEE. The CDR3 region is CASSASGQIYTDTQYF. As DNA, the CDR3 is TGTGCCAGCAGCGCATCGGGACAGATATACACAGATACGCAGTATTTT.

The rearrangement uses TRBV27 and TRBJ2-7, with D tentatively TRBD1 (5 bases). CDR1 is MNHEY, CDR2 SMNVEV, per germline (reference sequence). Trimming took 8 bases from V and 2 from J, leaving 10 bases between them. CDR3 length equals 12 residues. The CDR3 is CASGGAAYEQYF. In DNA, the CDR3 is TGTGCCAGCGGTGGGGCGGCCTACGAGCAGTACTTC.

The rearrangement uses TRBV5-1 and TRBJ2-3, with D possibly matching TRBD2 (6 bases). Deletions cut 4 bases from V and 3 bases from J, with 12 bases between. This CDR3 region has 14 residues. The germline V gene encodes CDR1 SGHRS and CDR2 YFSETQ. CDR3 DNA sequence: TGCGCCAGCAGCCCCCGGGCGGGAACAGATACGCAGTATTTT. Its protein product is CASSPRAGTDTQYF.

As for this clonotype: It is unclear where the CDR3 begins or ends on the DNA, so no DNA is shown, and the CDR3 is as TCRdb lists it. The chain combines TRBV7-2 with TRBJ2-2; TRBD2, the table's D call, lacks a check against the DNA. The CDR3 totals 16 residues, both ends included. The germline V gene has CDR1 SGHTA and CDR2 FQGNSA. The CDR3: CASSLRGGGAPGSCFF.

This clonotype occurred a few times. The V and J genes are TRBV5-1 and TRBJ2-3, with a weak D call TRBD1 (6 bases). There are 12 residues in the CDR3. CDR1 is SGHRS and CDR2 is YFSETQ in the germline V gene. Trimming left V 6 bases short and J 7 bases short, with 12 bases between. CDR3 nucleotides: TGCGCCAGCACCCTGGACAGAAATACGCAGTATTTT. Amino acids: CASTLDRNTQYF. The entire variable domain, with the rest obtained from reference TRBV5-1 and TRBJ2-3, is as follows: KAGVTQTPRYLIKTRGQQVTLSCSPISGHRSVSWYQQTPGQGLQFLFEYFSETQRNKGNFPGRFSGRQFSNSRSEMNVSTLELGDSALYLCASTLDRNTQYFGPGTRLTVL.

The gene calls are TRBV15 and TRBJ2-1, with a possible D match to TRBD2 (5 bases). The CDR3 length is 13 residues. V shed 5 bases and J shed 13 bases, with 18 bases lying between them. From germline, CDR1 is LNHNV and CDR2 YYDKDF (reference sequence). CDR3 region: CATSGDYGGEQFF. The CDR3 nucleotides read TGTGCCACCAGCGGCGACTATGGCGGAGAACAGTTCTTC.

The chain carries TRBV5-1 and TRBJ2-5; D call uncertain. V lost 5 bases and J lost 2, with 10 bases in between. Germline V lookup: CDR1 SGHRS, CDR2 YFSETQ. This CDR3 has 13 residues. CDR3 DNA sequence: TGCGCCAGCAGGCACAAGGAGCAAGAGACCCAGTACTTC. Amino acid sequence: CASRHKEQETQYF. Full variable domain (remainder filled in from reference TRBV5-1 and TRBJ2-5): KAGVTQTPRYLIKTRGQQVTLSCSPISGHRSVSWYQQTPGQGLQFLFEYFSETQRNKGNFPGRFSGRQFSNSRSEMNVSTLELGDSALYLCASRHKEQETQYFGPGTRLLVL.

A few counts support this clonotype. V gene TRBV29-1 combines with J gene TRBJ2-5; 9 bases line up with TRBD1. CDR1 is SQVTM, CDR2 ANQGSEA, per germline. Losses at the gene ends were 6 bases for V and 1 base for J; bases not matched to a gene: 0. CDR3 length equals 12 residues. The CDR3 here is CSVTGGQETQYF. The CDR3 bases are TGCAGCGTGACAGGGGGCCAAGAGACCCAGTACTTC. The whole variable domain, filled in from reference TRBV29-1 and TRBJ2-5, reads SAVISQKPSRDICQRGTSLTIQCQVDSQVTMMFWYRQQPGQSLTLIATANQGSEATYESGFVIDKFPISRPNLTFSTLTVSNMSPEDSSIYLCSVTGGQETQYFGPGTRLLVL.

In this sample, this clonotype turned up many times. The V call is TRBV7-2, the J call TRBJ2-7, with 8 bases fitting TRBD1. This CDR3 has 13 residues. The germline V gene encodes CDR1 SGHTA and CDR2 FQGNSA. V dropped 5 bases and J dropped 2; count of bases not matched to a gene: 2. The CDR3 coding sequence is TGTGCCAGCAGCCGGGACAGGACCTACGAGCAGTACTTC. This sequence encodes CASSRDRTYEQYF.

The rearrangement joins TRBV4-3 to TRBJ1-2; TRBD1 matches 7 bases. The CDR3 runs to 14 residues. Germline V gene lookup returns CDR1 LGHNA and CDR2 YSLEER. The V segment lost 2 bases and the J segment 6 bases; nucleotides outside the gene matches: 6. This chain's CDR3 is CASSQQTGRNGYTF. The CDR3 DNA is TGCGCCAGCAGCCAACAGACAGGGAGAAATGGCTACACCTTC.

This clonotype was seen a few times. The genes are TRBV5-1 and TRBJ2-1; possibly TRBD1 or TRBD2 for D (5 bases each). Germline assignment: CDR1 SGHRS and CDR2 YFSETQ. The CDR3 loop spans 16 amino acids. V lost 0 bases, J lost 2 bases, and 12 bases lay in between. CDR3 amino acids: CASSLASGTPYNEQFF. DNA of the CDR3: TGCGCCAGCAGCTTGGCTTCGGGGACCCCCTACAATGAGCAGTTCTTC.